The 21 T cell receptor beta chains listed next were all sequenced from one sample in a study of beta chain features in type 1 diabetes. What these receptors recognize is not known. The study, taken as a whole, reports: Patients with Type 1 diabetes showed moderately but significantly shorter TCRB CDR3s in all four CD4+ subsets.

The authors reverse transcribed all of the isolated RNA, so sequencing captured expressed TCRB transcripts. TCRdb's table, derived via immunoSEQ multiplex PCR, lists solely in-frame clones and lacks some. The data contain under 350,000 clones, approximately 25% of them seen just once; the ten biggest clones take up 0.012%. The sequenced sample was naive CD4+ T cells from blood. These receptors all come from a woman in her twenties or thirties with type 1 diabetes.

The V call is TRBV5-1, the J call TRBJ2-5; D unclear. The germline gives CDR1 SGHRS, CDR2 YFSETQ. V shed 2 bases and J shed 5 bases, with 4 bases lying between them. The CDR3 runs to 11 residues. In nucleotides, the CDR3 is TGCGCCAGCAGCTTTGAGGAGACCCAGTACTTC. This codes for CASSFEETQYF.

The chain couples TRBV5-1 to TRBJ2-3; 7 positions agree with TRBD1. This CDR3 spans 15 amino acids. Germline CDR1 is SGHRS and CDR2 is YFSETQ. The junction had 4 bases not matched to a gene; V was cut back by 3 bases and J by 0 bases. The CDR3 DNA reads as TGCGCCAGCAGCTACAGGGACAGTAGCACAGATACGCAGTATTTT. Its translation: CASSYRDSSTDTQYF. Supplemented by reference TRBV5-1 and TRBJ2-3, the full variable domain reads KAGVTQTPRYLIKTRGQQVTLSCSPISGHRSVSWYQQTPGQGLQFLFEYFSETQRNKGNFPGRFSGRQFSNSRSEMNVSTLELGDSALYLCASSYRDSSTDTQYFGPGTRLTVL.

This clone was counted a few times. The chain uses TRBV28 and TRBJ1-4; D is perhaps TRBD1 (5 bases). CDR3 length: 16 amino acids. Germline V gene sequence: CDR1 MDHEN, CDR2 SYDVKM. The CDR3 DNA reads TGTGCTTCTGCCGGTGGGGCAAGCTCAGCTAATGAAAAACTGTTTTTT. Translation: CASAGGASSANEKLFF.

In regard to this clone: The sample contains more than one DNA sequence encoding this CDR3. The V gene is TRBV29-1, the J gene TRBJ2-2; 7 nucleotides match TRBD1. V shed 4 bases and J 5 bases; nucleotides not matched to a gene: 1. Germline values: CDR1 SQVTM, CDR2 ANQGSEA. CDR3 length: 12 residues. The CDR3 nucleotides are TGCAGCGTTGGACAGGGTACCGGGGAGCTGTTTTTT. This codes for CSVGQGTGELFF.

This clone was counted only a few times. This chain joins TRBV5-1 and TRBJ1-1; no clear D gene. The CDR3 loop spans 15 amino acids. V lost 0 bases, J lost 1 base, and 10 bases lay in between. CDR1 and CDR2 from the germline V gene are SGHRS and YFSETQ. DNA of the CDR3: TGCGCCAGCAGCTTGGATGGCAGTCAGAACACTGAAGCTTTCTTT. This gives the protein CASSLDGSQNTEAFF.

This clone has just a few counts. The chain joins TRBV27 to TRBJ2-5, with a possible D match to TRBD1 (5 bases). The germline V gene encodes CDR1 MNHEY and CDR2 SMNVEV (reference sequence). The V end was cut by 5 bases, the J end by 5 bases, with 15 bases between. The CDR3 sequence is 14 residues long. This CDR3 reads CASSPRMGRETQYF. The CDR3 DNA sequence: TGTGCCAGCAGTCCAAGAATGGGGCGGGAGACCCAGTACTTC.

The J gene is TRBJ2-7, the V gene TRBV28, with a possible D match to TRBD1 (5 bases). The V gene's germline CDR1 is MDHEN and CDR2 SYDVKM. V lost 6 bases, J lost 4 bases, and 7 bases lay in between. The CDR3 runs to 11 residues. The CDR3 loop reads CASRDSYEQYF. The CDR3 region has the DNA TGTGCCAGCAGAGACAGTTACGAGCAGTACTTC.

The chain combines TRBV11-2 with TRBJ2-1; the D gene is possibly TRBD1 (5 bases). Looked up from germline, CDR1 is SGHAT and CDR2 is FQNNGV. The CDR3 spans 14 residues. With 4 bases removed from V and 8 bases from J, the gap between germline ends came to 15 bases. CDR3 in DNA: TGTGCCAGCAGCTGGGCGACAGTTTCCGATGAGCAGTTCTTC. Residues: CASSWATVSDEQFF.

The J gene is TRBJ2-7, the V gene TRBV6-5; TRBD1 aligns across 8 bases. Germline CDR1 and CDR2: MNHEY and SVGAGI. The CDR3 extends over 13 amino acids. V shed 5 bases, J shed 6 bases, and the junction held 6 bases outside the gene matches. The CDR3: CASSPLTGVEQYF. The CDR3 DNA follows: TGTGCCAGCAGTCCCCTGACAGGGGTCGAGCAGTACTTC.

The gene calls are TRBV14 and TRBJ2-1, with a weak D call TRBD2 (7 bases). The CDR3 loop spans 16 amino acids. V lost 1 base and J 8 bases, leaving 18 bases between the germline ends. Germline loops: CDR1 SGHDN, CDR2 FVKESK. The CDR3 here is CASSQVRVRGGDEQFF. The CDR3 DNA is TGTGCCAGCAGCCAAGTAAGGGTGAGGGGGGGCGATGAGCAGTTCTTC.

This clone was counted only a few times. V gene TRBV18 combines with J gene TRBJ2-6; no clear D. Germline CDR1 reads KGHSH; CDR2 reads LQKENI. Trimming cost V 2 bases and J 0 bases, with 8 bases left between them. This CDR3 spans 16 amino acids. The CDR3 DNA sequence: TGTGCCAGCTCACCAATCGCTATCTCTGGGGCCAACGTCCTGACTTTC. It encodes CASSPIAISGANVLTF.

This clone was counted a few times. The J gene is TRBJ1-1, the V gene TRBV20-1; D gene uncertain. CDR3 size: 11 residues. Germline CDR1 reads DFQATT; CDR2 reads SNEGSKA (reference sequence). Trimming shortened V by 7 bases and J by 2 bases, and 8 bases separated the two germline ends. DNA for the CDR3: TGCAGTGAGCGCACCAACACTGAAGCTTTCTTT. Protein: CSERTNTEAFF.

This clone was counted between two and nine times. At the DNA level, this CDR3 is encoded by other sequences in the same sample as well. This chain connects TRBV29-1 to TRBJ2-2, with TRBD1 matching 9 bases. The germline CDR1 and CDR2 sequences are SQVTM and ANQGSEA. The trim removed 7 bases at V and 5 bases at J, leaving 8 bases unmatched. The CDR3 spans 14 residues. The CDR3 protein is CSAGQGIGTGELFF. The CDR3 DNA reads TGCAGCGCAGGACAGGGGATTGGAACCGGGGAGCTGTTTTTT.

This chain links TRBV9 with TRBJ2-5; TRBD1 matches at 9 bases. The V gene end was trimmed by 2 bases and the J gene end by 5 bases; junction bases not matched to a gene: 7. The CDR3 has 15 residues. Germline CDR1 reads SGDLS; CDR2 reads YYNGEE. The CDR3 loop reads CASSVGTGIGETQYF. In DNA, the CDR3 is TGTGCCAGCAGCGTCGGGACAGGGATAGGGGAGACCCAGTACTTC.

This chain connects TRBV11-3 to TRBJ2-1; 8 bases map to TRBD2. CDR1 is SGHNT and CDR2 is YENEEA in the germline V gene. Unmatched junction bases numbered 6, after V lost 5 bases and J lost 3 bases. The CDR3 totals 15 residues. In nucleotides, the CDR3 is TGTGCCAGCAGCCCCCAGAGCGGGAGCTACAATGAGCAGTTCTTC. It specifies CASSPQSGSYNEQFF.

This clone was observed a few times. V usage is TRBV6-5 and J usage is TRBJ1-1; a weak D match, TRBD1 (5 bases). CDR1 and CDR2 from the germline V gene are MNHEY and SVGAGI. The CDR3 contains 15 residues. The germline V and J ends were trimmed by 2 bases and 5 bases, with 15 bases remaining between them. CDR3 coding DNA: TGTGCCAGCAGTTACGTGGCAACAGGTGGGACTGAAGCTTTCTTT. This sequence encodes CASSYVATGGTEAFF.

The rearrangement joins TRBV6-6 to TRBJ1-5, with TRBD1 matching over 7 bases. V lost 2 bases to trimming and J lost 2 bases; unmatched junction nucleotides: 6. The CDR3 length is 16 residues. CDR1 and CDR2 (germline): MNHNY, SVGAGI (reference sequence). The CDR3 spells CASSYLQGYGNQPQHF. The CDR3 DNA reads as TGTGCCAGCAGTTACCTACAGGGGTATGGCAATCAGCCCCAGCATTTT.

This chain uses TRBV6-5 with TRBJ1-2; D is unresolved. This CDR3 region has 13 residues. Germline V gives CDR1 MNHEY, CDR2 SVGAGI. V lost 5 bases and J lost 8, with 15 bases in between. The CDR3 is CASSGGSLGGYTF. The CDR3 nucleotides are TGTGCCAGCAGTGGCGGCAGCCTCGGGGGCTACACCTTC.

This clone came up a few times. The chain carries TRBV15 and TRBJ2-4; TRBD1 might be the D (6 bases). There are 14 residues in the CDR3. Per germline, CDR1 LNHNV and CDR2 YYDKDF (reference sequence). The V and J ends lost 4 bases and 5 bases respectively, with 12 bases between them. CDR3 residues: CATSKSTGQNIQYF. Written as DNA, the CDR3 is TGTGCCACCAGCAAGTCGACAGGACAAAACATTCAGTACTTC.

The rearrangement joins TRBV2 to TRBJ2-1, with 9 bases matching TRBD1. From germline, CDR1 is SNHLY and CDR2 FYNNEI. The CDR3 is made up of 14 amino acids. V shed 4 bases and J 7 bases; nucleotides not matched to a gene: 5. As DNA, the CDR3 is TGTGCCAGCAGTGTGGGGACAGGGATGAATGAGCAGTTCTTC. This gives the protein CASSVGTGMNEQFF. The full variable domain, completed using reference TRBV2 and TRBJ2-1, is EPEVTQTPSHQVTQMGQEVILRCVPISNHLYFYWYRQILGQKVEFLVSFYNNEISEKSEIFDDQFSVERPDGSNFTLKIRSTKLEDSAMYFCASSVGTGMNEQFFGPGTRLTVL.

In its sample, this clone was seen a few times. The chain uses TRBV4-1 and TRBJ2-3, with a tentative D call TRBD2 (5 bases). Trimming took off 2 bases at V and 2 bases at J, with 17 bases between the two ends. The CDR3 extends over 17 amino acids. CDR1 and CDR2 from the germline V gene are MGHRA and YSYEKL. CDR3 sequence: CASSQSPVDYDTDTQYF. The CDR3, as DNA: TGCGCCAGCAGCCAATCACCGGTAGACTATGACACAGATACGCAGTATTTT.